Listed below are T cell receptor beta chains from one sample, sequenced in a study of blood T cell repertoires in COVID-19. The data were produced by immunoSEQ multiplex PCR, yet TCRdb's version contains in-frame clones alone and is incomplete. The table lists about 170,000 clones, about nine tenths of them singletons. The sequenced sample consisted of peripheral blood. The receptors were gathered from a man in his sixties with acute or convalescent COVID-19. Both conserved end residues are part of each CDR3. The D gene is left open where the match is weak. Not all rows give a size; the values are once, few, many and, for expanded clones, a class.

j_gene: TRBJ1-1
v_gene: TRBV5-4
abundance: NA
d_gene: NA
CDR3aa: CASSPTGLDGEAFF
CDR3nt: TGTGCCAGCAGCCCCACAGGGTTGGATGGTGAAGCTTTCTTT

j_gene: TRBJ2-3
v_gene: TRBV11-2
abundance: NA
d_gene: NA
CDR3aa: CASSPRGQRFDGTDTQYF
CDR3nt: TGTGCCAGCAGCCCGCGGGGACAGAGATTCGACGGCACAGATACGCAGTATTTT

j_gene: TRBJ1-2
v_gene: TRBV19
abundance: once
d_gene: NA
CDR3aa: CASSSRGGYGYTF
CDR3nt: TGTGCCAGTAGTAGTCGGGGAGGCTATGGCTACACCTTC

j_gene: TRBJ2-4
v_gene: TRBV18
abundance: NA
d_gene: NA
CDR3aa: CASSPLGQMLAKNIQYF
CDR3nt: TGTGCCAGCTCACCACTAGGACAGATGTTAGCCAAAAACATTCAGTACTTC

j_gene: TRBJ2-6
v_gene: TRBV11-3
abundance: NA
d_gene: TRBD1
CDR3aa: CASSPTSGTGGGRDVLTF
CDR3nt: TGTGCCAGCAGCCCCACTTCCGGGACAGGGGGCGGCAGGGACGTCCTGACTTTC

j_gene: TRBJ1-2
v_gene: TRBV12-3/TRBV12-4
abundance: NA
d_gene: TRBD1
CDR3aa: CASRPQGGYGYTF
CDR3nt: TGTGCCAGCAGACCACAGGGGGGCTATGGCTACACCTTC

j_gene: TRBJ1-1
v_gene: TRBV23-1
abundance: NA
d_gene: TRBD1
CDR3aa: CASSQFGKTGKGTEAFF
CDR3nt: TGCGCCAGCAGTCAATTTGGGAAGACAGGGAAGGGGACTGAAGCTTTCTTT

j_gene: TRBJ1-2
v_gene: TRBV5-1
abundance: NA
d_gene: NA
CDR3aa: CASSSTGAFYGYTF
CDR3nt: TGCGCCAGCAGCTCGACAGGAGCGTTCTATGGCTACACCTTC

j_gene: TRBJ2-5
v_gene: TRBV4-2
abundance: NA
d_gene: TRBD1
CDR3aa: CASSQPDRIQETQYF
CDR3nt: TGTGCCAGCAGCCAGCCGGACAGGATCCAAGAGACCCAGTACTTC

j_gene: TRBJ2-7
v_gene: TRBV30
abundance: NA
d_gene: TRBD2
CDR3aa: CAWSARSGRDEQYF
CDR3nt: TGTGCCTGGAGTGCCCGAAGCGGGAGAGACGAGCAGTACTTC

j_gene: TRBJ1-2
v_gene: TRBV19
abundance: NA
d_gene: NA
CDR3aa: CASSTTGYEGYTF
CDR3nt: TGTGCCAGTAGTACGACAGGATACGAAGGCTACACCTTC

j_gene: TRBJ2-5
v_gene: TRBV3-1/TRBV3-2
abundance: NA
d_gene: TRBD2
CDR3aa: CASSQTSGEETQYF
CDR3nt: TGTGCCAGCAGCCAAACTAGCGGGGAAGAGACCCAGTACTTC

j_gene: TRBJ2-5
v_gene: TRBV7-9
abundance: NA
d_gene: TRBD2
CDR3aa: CASSPREREMETQYF
CDR3nt: TGTGCCAGCAGCCCCCGAGAGCGGGAGATGGAGACCCAGTACTTC

j_gene: TRBJ1-1
v_gene: TRBV7-9
abundance: NA
d_gene: NA
CDR3aa: CASSLGMNTEAFF
CDR3nt: TGTGCCAGCAGCTTAGGTATGAACACTGAAGCTTTCTTT

j_gene: TRBJ2-7
v_gene: TRBV5-1
abundance: NA
d_gene: NA
CDR3aa: CASSRGQPNYEQYF
CDR3nt: TGCGCCAGCAGCCGAGGACAGCCTAACTACGAGCAGTACTTC

j_gene: TRBJ2-1
v_gene: TRBV11-2
abundance: NA
d_gene: NA
CDR3aa: CASSSNYNRYNEQFF
CDR3nt: TGTGCCAGCAGCTCAAACTACAATCGCTACAATGAGCAGTTCTTC

j_gene: TRBJ1-1
v_gene: TRBV25-1
abundance: NA
d_gene: NA
CDR3aa: CASSGGRWNTEAFF
CDR3nt: TGTGCCAGCAGTGGAGGTAGATGGAACACTGAAGCTTTCTTT

j_gene: TRBJ1-2
v_gene: TRBV5-1
abundance: NA
d_gene: NA
CDR3aa: CASSLTQANYGYTF
CDR3nt: TGCGCCAGCAGCTTGACACAGGCGAACTATGGCTACACCTTC

j_gene: TRBJ1-2
v_gene: TRBV5-1
abundance: NA
d_gene: TRBD1
CDR3aa: CASKGAANYGYTF
CDR3nt: TGCGCCAGCAAGGGGGCAGCTAACTATGGCTACACCTTC

j_gene: TRBJ1-1
v_gene: TRBV19
abundance: NA
d_gene: NA
CDR3aa: CASSILHNTEAFF
CDR3nt: TGTGCCAGTAGTATTTTACACAACACTGAAGCTTTCTTT

j_gene: TRBJ1-5
v_gene: TRBV6-5
abundance: once
d_gene: NA
CDR3aa: CASSVGLGNQPQHF
CDR3nt: TGTGCCAGCAGCGTTGGTTTAGGCAATCAGCCCCAGCATTTT

j_gene: TRBJ2-2
v_gene: TRBV30
abundance: NA
d_gene: NA
CDR3aa: CAWSGDGQESGELFF
CDR3nt: TGTGCCTGGAGCGGGGATGGGCAGGAGTCCGGGGAGCTGTTTTTT